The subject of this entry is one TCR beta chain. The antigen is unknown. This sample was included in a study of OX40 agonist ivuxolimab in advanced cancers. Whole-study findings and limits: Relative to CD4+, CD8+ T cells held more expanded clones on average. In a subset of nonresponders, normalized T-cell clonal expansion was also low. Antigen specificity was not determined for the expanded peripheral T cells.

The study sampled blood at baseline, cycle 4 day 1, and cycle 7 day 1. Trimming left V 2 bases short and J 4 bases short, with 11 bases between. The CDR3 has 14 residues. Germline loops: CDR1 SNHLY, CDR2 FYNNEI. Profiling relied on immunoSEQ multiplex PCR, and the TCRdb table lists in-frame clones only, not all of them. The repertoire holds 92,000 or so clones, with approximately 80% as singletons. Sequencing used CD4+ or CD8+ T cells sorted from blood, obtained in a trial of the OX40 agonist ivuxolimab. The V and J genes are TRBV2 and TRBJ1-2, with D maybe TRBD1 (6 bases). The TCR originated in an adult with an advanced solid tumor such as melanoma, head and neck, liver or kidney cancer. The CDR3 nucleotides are TGTGCCAGCAGTGAAATGAGGGGGGGCTATGGCTACACCTTC. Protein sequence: CASSEMRGGYGYTF.